These T cell receptor beta chains were read from a single sample in a study of post-analysis software for immune sequencing data. TCRdb fed the PCR reads into MiXCR, producing one record per CDR3 protein. Of more than 450,000 distinct CDR3 sequences in the sample, 44% were seen once. Material for sequencing was blood. These receptors were taken from a girl between 10 and 17 years old with multiple sclerosis. The CDR3 runs from the conserved cysteine through the conserved F or W. The D gene is left open where the match is weak. Clone size is stated in some rows and not others, as once, few, many or a class when expanded.

j_gene | abundance | d_gene | v_gene | CDR3aa | CDR3nt
TRBJ2-3 | NA | TRBD1 | TRBV20-1 | CSEGQGGVAGTQYF | TGCAGTGAGGGACAGGGAGGTGTCGCAGGTACGCAGTATTTT
TRBJ1-2 | NA | NA | TRBV10-1 | CASSVRPDYGYTF | TGCGCCAGCAGTGTGAGGCCCGACTATGGCTACACCTTC
TRBJ2-3 | NA | TRBD1 | TRBV9 | CASSSVPGQGWNRYTQYF | TGTGCCAGCAGCTCCGTCCCGGGACAGGGATGGAACCGCTATACGCAGTATTTT
TRBJ2-5 | few | NA | TRBV29-1 | CSVAGGASPPQYF | TGCAGCGTTGCAGGGGGGGCTTCCCCGCCCCAGTACTTC
TRBJ1-5 | NA | TRBD1 | TRBV20-1 | CSASTGGGPQHF | TGCAGTGCTTCTACAGGGGGTGGGCCCCAGCATTTT
TRBJ2-7 | NA | NA | TRBV20-1 | CSARDYDEQYF | TGCAGTGCTAGAGATTACGACGAGCAGTACTTC
TRBJ2-7 | few | NA | TRBV6-2/TRBV6-3 | CASSYGSAGEQYF | TGTGCCAGCAGTTACGGGTCGGCGGGAGAGCAGTACTTC
TRBJ1-5 | NA | NA | TRBV20-1 | CSAKDGIYSNQPQHF | TGCAGTGCTAAGGACGGGATCTATAGCAATCAGCCCCAGCATTTT
TRBJ2-5 | few | NA | TRBV11-2 | CASSQRRGETQYF | TGTGCCAGCAGCCAACGGAGGGGGGAGACCCAGTACTTC
TRBJ1-2 | many | NA | TRBV4-1 | CASSQVHGDGYTF | TGCGCCAGCAGCCAAGTTCATGGAGATGGCTACACCTTC
TRBJ2-3 | few | NA | TRBV7-3 | CAGSLSGSRDTQYF | TGTGCCGGCAGCTTATCAGGGAGCAGAGATACGCAGTATTTT
TRBJ2-3 | NA | NA | TRBV4-1 | CASSQAWGRRRGTDTQYF | TGCGCCAGCAGCCAGGCTTGGGGTCGGCGAAGGGGGACAGATACGCAGTATTTT
TRBJ2-3 | few | TRBD1 | TRBV20-1 | CSAQPGQGTDTQYF | TGCAGTGCTCAACCGGGACAGGGGACAGATACGCAGTATTTT
TRBJ2-2 | NA | NA | TRBV5-1 | CASSLDTGAYTGERFF | TGCGCCAGCAGCTTGGATACGGGGGCTTACACCGGGGAGCGGTTTTTT
TRBJ1-5 | NA | NA | TRBV6-6 | CARGEVDQPQHF | TGTGCCAGAGGAGAGGTAGATCAGCCCCAGCATTTT
TRBJ1-1 | NA | NA | TRBV12-3/TRBV12-4 | CASSLGDRRAEAFF | TGTGCCAGCAGTTTAGGGGACCGAAGGGCTGAAGCTTTCTTT
TRBJ2-1 | NA | NA | TRBV30 | CAWSVQVSYNEQFF | TGTGCCTGGAGTGTACAAGTCTCCTACAATGAGCAGTTCTTC
TRBJ1-4 | few | NA | TRBV5-1 | CASSLASGRPEKLFF | TGCGCCAGCAGCTTGGCCTCCGGGCGCCCCGAAAAACTGTTTTTT
TRBJ2-7 | NA | NA | TRBV10-3 | CAIKSTFLSYEQYF | TGTGCCATCAAAAGTACGTTCCTCTCCTACGAGCAGTACTTC
TRBJ1-2 | few | TRBD1 | TRBV29-1 | CSVALTGVYGYTF | TGCAGCGTTGCACTGACAGGGGTATATGGCTACACCTTC
TRBJ2-5 | few | NA | TRBV4-2 | CASSQAWSGSQETQYF | TGTGCCAGCAGCCAAGCTTGGTCCGGGAGCCAAGAGACCCAGTACTTC
TRBJ2-2 | NA | NA | TRBV12-3/TRBV12-4 | CASSFPPNTGELFF | TGTGCCAGCAGTTTCCCTCCGAACACCGGGGAGCTGTTTTTT
TRBJ2-7 | NA | TRBD1 | TRBV7-2 | CASSLRGDRAYEQYF | TGTGCCAGCAGCTTACGAGGGGACAGGGCCTACGAGCAGTACTTC
TRBJ2-3 | NA | TRBD2 | TRBV5-1 | CASSPGLAGISDTQYF | TGCGCCAGCAGCCCCGGACTAGCGGGGATATCAGATACGCAGTATTTT
TRBJ2-7 | NA | TRBD2 | TRBV3-1 | CASSPLSGSGEQYF | TGTGCCAGCAGCCCCTTAAGCGGGAGCGGCGAGCAGTACTTC
TRBJ2-7 | NA | TRBD1 | TRBV15 | CATSRGQGASYEQYF | TGTGCCACCAGCAGGGGACAGGGGGCCTCCTACGAGCAGTACTTC
TRBJ2-1 | NA | TRBD1 | TRBV7-9 | CASSPDRVEQFF | TGTGCCAGCAGCCCAGACAGGGTTGAGCAGTTCTTC
TRBJ1-1 | NA | NA | TRBV24-1 | CATSDFDRAEAFF | TGTGCCACCAGTGATTTCGACAGAGCTGAAGCTTTCTTT
TRBJ1-5 | NA | TRBD1 | TRBV7-2 | CACSLRTGDNQPQHF | TGTGCCTGCAGCTTAAGGACAGGGGACAATCAGCCCCAGCATTTT
TRBJ1-5 | NA | NA | TRBV10-3 | CAIRAQGPAQPQHF | TGTGCCATCAGAGCACAGGGTCCCGCACAGCCCCAGCATTTT
TRBJ2-3 | few | TRBD1 | TRBV5-1 | CASSLGQGLDTQYF | TGCGCCAGCAGCTTGGGACAGGGGTTAGATACGCAGTATTTT
TRBJ2-7 | few | TRBD1 | TRBV5-1 | CASSFNDRVIPYEQYF | TGCGCCAGCAGCTTTAACGACAGGGTAATCCCCTACGAGCAGTACTTC
TRBJ1-1 | NA | NA | TRBV20-1 | CSAIPDALGGTEAFF | TGCAGTGCTATTCCGGACGCCTTGGGGGGGACTGAAGCTTTCTTT
TRBJ1-2 | few | NA | TRBV6-5 | CASSCDRGANYGYTF | TGTGCCAGCAGTTGCGACCGGGGGGCGAACTATGGCTACACCTTC
TRBJ1-4 | NA | NA | TRBV4-1 | CASSQEGANEKLFF | TGCGCCAGCAGCCAAGAAGGGGCGAATGAAAAACTGTTTTTT
TRBJ2-1 | NA | NA | TRBV11-2 | CASSFPVADGPLYNEQFF | TGTGCCAGCAGCTTCCCTGTGGCGGACGGGCCCCTCTACAATGAGCAGTTCTTC
TRBJ2-7 | NA | TRBD1 | TRBV6-6 | CASSYGTGSTSYEQYF | TGTGCCAGCAGTTACGGGACAGGGAGCACCTCCTACGAGCAGTACTTC
TRBJ2-3 | few | TRBD2 | TRBV6-1 | CASSDHLAGGEVDTQYF | TGTGCCAGCAGTGATCATCTAGCGGGAGGCGAGGTAGATACGCAGTATTTT
TRBJ1-1 | NA | TRBD1 | TRBV20-1 | CSASTGGAVDTEAFF | TGCAGTGCTAGCACAGGGGGCGCGGTCGACACTGAAGCTTTCTTT
TRBJ2-6 | NA | NA | TRBV13 | CASSRPRLSGANVPTF | TGTGCCAGCAGCAGACCTCGACTCTCTGGGGCCAACGTCCCGACTTTC
TRBJ2-1 | once | TRBD2 | TRBV20-1 | CSAIKSLAGGNEQFF | TGCAGTGCTATTAAGTCGCTAGCGGGGGGCAATGAGCAGTTCTTC